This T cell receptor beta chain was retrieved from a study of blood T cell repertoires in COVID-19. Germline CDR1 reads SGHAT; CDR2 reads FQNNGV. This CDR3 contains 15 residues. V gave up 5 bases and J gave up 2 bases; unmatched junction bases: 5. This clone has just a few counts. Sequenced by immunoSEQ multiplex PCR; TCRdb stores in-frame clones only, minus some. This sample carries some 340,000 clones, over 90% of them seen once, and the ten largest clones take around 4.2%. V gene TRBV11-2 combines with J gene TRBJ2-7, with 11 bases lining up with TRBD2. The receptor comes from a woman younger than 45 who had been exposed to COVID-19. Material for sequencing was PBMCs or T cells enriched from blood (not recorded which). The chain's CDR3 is CASSPRLAGPYEQYF. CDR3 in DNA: TGTGCCAGCAGCCCAAGACTAGCGGGACCCTACGAGCAGTACTTC.